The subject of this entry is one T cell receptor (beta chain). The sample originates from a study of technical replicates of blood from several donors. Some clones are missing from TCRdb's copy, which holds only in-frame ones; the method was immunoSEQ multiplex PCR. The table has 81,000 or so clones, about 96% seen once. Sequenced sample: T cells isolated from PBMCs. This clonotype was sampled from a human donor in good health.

The DNA of the CDR3 is TGCGCCAGCAGCTTGGGGGGGGGACAGGGGAACTACAATGAGCAGTTCTTC. Translation: CASSLGGGQGNYNEQFF. The chain carries TRBV5-1 and TRBJ2-1; 10 nucleotides match TRBD1. V was pared by 0 bases and J by 3 bases, with 6 bases of the junction left unmatched. Germline lookup yields CDR1 SGHRS and CDR2 YFSETQ. The length of the CDR3 is 17 residues.